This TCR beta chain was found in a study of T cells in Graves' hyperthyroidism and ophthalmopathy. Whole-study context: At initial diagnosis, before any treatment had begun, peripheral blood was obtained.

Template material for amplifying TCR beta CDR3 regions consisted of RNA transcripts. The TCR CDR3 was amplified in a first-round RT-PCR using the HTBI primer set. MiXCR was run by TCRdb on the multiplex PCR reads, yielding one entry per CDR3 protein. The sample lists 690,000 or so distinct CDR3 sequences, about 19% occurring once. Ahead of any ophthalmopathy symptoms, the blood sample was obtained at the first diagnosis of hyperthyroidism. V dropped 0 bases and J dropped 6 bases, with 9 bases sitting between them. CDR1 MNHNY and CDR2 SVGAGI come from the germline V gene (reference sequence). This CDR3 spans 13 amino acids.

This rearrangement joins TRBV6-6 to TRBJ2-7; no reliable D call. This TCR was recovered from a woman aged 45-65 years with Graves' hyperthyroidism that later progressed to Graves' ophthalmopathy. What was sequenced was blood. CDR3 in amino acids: CASSYSNSPEQYF. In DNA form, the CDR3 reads TGTGCCAGCAGTTACTCGAACAGCCCCGAGCAGTACTTC.